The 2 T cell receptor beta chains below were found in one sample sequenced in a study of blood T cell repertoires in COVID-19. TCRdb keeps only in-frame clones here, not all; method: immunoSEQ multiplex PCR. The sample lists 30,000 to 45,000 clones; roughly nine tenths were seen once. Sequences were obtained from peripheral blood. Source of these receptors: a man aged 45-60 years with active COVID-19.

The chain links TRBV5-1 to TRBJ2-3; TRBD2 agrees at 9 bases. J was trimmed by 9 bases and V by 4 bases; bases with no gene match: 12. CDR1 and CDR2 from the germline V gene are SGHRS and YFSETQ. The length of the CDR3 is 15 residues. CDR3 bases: TGCGCCAGCAGCCCCTCTAGCGGGGTGGCGGGAACGCAGTATTTT. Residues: CASSPSSGVAGTQYF. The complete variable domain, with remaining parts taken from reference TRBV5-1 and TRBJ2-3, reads KAGVTQTPRYLIKTRGQQVTLSCSPISGHRSVSWYQQTPGQGLQFLFEYFSETQRNKGNFPGRFSGRQFSNSRSEMNVSTLELGDSALYLCASSPSSGVAGTQYFGPGTRLTVL.

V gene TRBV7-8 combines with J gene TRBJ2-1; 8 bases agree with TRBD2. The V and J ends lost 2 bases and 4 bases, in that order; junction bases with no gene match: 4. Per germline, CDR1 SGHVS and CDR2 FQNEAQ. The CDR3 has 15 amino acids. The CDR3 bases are TGTGCCAGCAGCTTATCGCGGGGGGCGTACAATGAGCAGTTCTTC. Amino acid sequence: CASSLSRGAYNEQFF.